One and the same sample provided the 17 T cell receptor beta chains below, sequenced in a study of T cells expressing NK-cell markers. TCRdb re-called the 5' RACE reads and shows each CDR3 protein once, DNA omitted. The sample data list 500,000 to 600,000 distinct CDR3 sequences. Sequencing was performed on blood T cells: a sorted CD56 or NKG2C T cell subset, CD4+ or CD8+ T cells, or bulk PBMC T cells (not recorded which). Receptors originate from a man aged 18 to 30 in good health.

This rearrangement joins TRBV10-3 to TRBJ1-4. Germline V lookup: CDR1 ENHRY, CDR2 SYGVKD. This CDR3 is 15 amino acids long. CDR3: CAISESPKLGEKLFF.

The J gene is TRBJ2-3, the V gene TRBV3-1; checking the TCRdb D call of TRBD2 is not possible without DNA. Germline V gene data show CDR1 as LGHDT and CDR2 as YNNKEL (reference sequence). The CDR3 runs 15 residues. CDR3 in amino acids: CASSHGAGDGDTQYF.

V is TRBV11-1 and J is TRBJ2-7; TCRdb proposes TRBD1, but this gene call is untestable without DNA. The CDR3 consists of 18 residues. The germline V gene encodes CDR1 SGHAT and CDR2 FQDESV (reference sequence). CDR3 residues: CASSLDPVQGAVTYEQYF.

The chain uses TRBV29-1 and TRBJ2-3. Germline V gene data show CDR1 as SQVTM and CDR2 as ANQGSEA. This CDR3 comprises 14 residues. The CDR3 reads CSVEVAGRRDTQYF.

V gene TRBV4-3 combines with J gene TRBJ2-4. Germline CDR1 and CDR2: LGHNA and YSLEER. This CDR3 is built from 15 residues. The CDR3 spells CASSQDLVGENIQYF.

The rearrangement links TRBV29-1 to TRBJ2-5; TCRdb designates TRBD1, a call that cannot be tested without DNA. The CDR3 is 14 residues long. Germline V gene data show CDR1 as SQVTM and CDR2 as ANQGSEA. The CDR3 is CSVGWDRGGETQYF.

This chain links TRBV9 with TRBJ2-7; lacking DNA, the TRBD1 call made by TCRdb goes unchecked. From germline, CDR1 is SGDLS and CDR2 YYNGEE. This CDR3 is built from 15 residues. CDR3 sequence reads: CASSPPGQGGYEQYF.

This chain joins TRBV2 and TRBJ2-1; as DNA is missing, the TRBD1 call by TCRdb cannot be tested. This CDR3 has 16 amino acids. CDR1 SNHLY and CDR2 FYNNEI come from the germline V gene. The CDR3 loop is CASRGPGQGVANEQFF.

The V call is TRBV27, the J call TRBJ2-3; TCRdb proposes TRBD1, but this gene call is untestable without DNA. The CDR3 totals 12 residues. Germline CDR1 MNHEY, CDR2 SMNVEV (reference sequence). The CDR3 protein is CASRPMGGGKYF.

The chain has TRBV24-1 and TRBJ2-1; no DNA is available, so the TRBD1 call from TCRdb remains unchecked. There are 15 residues in the CDR3. In germline, CDR1 is KGHDR, CDR2 SFDVKD. CDR3 sequence: CATSDFGGSYNEQFF.

The chain joins TRBV29-1 to TRBJ1-5; the TCRdb call, TRBD1, lacks DNA for checking. The CDR3 totals 13 residues. Germline CDR1 and CDR2: SQVTM and ANQGSEA. Here the CDR3 reads CSVEMGLNQPQHF.

The chain joins TRBV29-1 to TRBJ2-2; TCRdb gives TRBD2 as the D gene, but with no DNA this cannot be confirmed. Germline V gives CDR1 SQVTM, CDR2 ANQGSEA. The CDR3 loop spans 15 amino acids. The CDR3 protein is CSVEPRTRFGGELFF.

CDR3 loop: CSARGGGDFSNEQFF. The chain links TRBV20-1 to TRBJ2-1; the TCRdb D gene call, TRBD1, has no DNA to confirm it. This CDR3 region has 15 residues. Germline-derived CDR1 and CDR2 are DFQATT and SNEGSKA (reference sequence).

The chain recombines TRBV6-1 with TRBJ2-7; the D call from TCRdb, TRBD2, cannot be confirmed without DNA. CDR3 size: 14 residues. Germline V gene lookup returns CDR1 MNHNS and CDR2 SASEGT. The CDR3 sequence is CASKKREGPYEQYF.

This CDR3 is CASMRGGNEQFF. The chain has TRBV5-6 and TRBJ2-1; lacking DNA, the TRBD2 call made by TCRdb goes unchecked. The CDR3 is 12 residues long. CDR1 is SGHDT, CDR2 YYEEEE, per germline.

The rearrangement links TRBV24-1 to TRBJ2-3; TCRdb returns TRBD2, unconfirmable since there is no DNA. The CDR3 has 16 residues. Per germline, CDR1 KGHDR and CDR2 SFDVKD. The CDR3 protein is CATRPHPGGPTDTQYF.

The chain carries TRBV5-1 and TRBJ2-3; absent DNA, TCRdb's TRBD1 call cannot be checked. Germline lookup yields CDR1 SGHRS and CDR2 YFSETQ. CDR3 length: 14 residues. The CDR3 region is CASRPGGRSDTQYF.